The 27 T cell receptor beta chains listed next were all sequenced from one sample in a study of T cell clonality in common variable immunodeficiency. The protocol was immunoSEQ multiplex PCR, while the TCRdb copy is restricted to in-frame clones and leaves out a portion. The specimen gives some 80,000 clones without singletons; the ten biggest hold about 0.8%. Sequencing used peripheral blood mononuclear cells. The receptors stem from a person between 18 and 69 years old in good health.

This clone was counted a few times. With the read ending 3 residues before the CDR3 end, the germline J gene is used to fill in that end. The rearrangement links TRBV5-6 to TRBJ1-6; D might be TRBD1 (6 bases). Per germline, CDR1 SGHDT and CDR2 YYEEEE. The CDR3 is 15 amino acids. V lost 4 bases, J lost 6 bases, and 14 bases lay in between. The covered CDR3 bases are TGTGCCAGCAGCCCTCCAGGGGCCGGTAATTCACCC. It codes for CASSPPGAGNSP. From start to end, the CDR3 is CASSPPGAGNSPLHF.

This clone appeared many times. The sequenced part of the CDR3 DNA is TGCAGTGCTAGAGGGGCGGGGGGGAGGTATGGC. Protein product: CSARGAGGRYG. The whole CDR3 region reads CSARGAGGRYGYTF. V usage is TRBV20-1 and J usage is TRBJ1-2; the D gene is possibly TRBD1 (5 bases). The read halts 3 residues ahead of the CDR3 end, with the missing end drawn from the germline J gene. The V gene's germline CDR1 is DFQATT and CDR2 SNEGSKA (reference sequence). The V and J ends lost 1 base and 5 bases respectively, with 14 bases between them. The CDR3 consists of 14 residues.

This clone was seen at least ten times. The sequence runs out 3 residues before the end of the CDR3; the remainder is reconstructed from the germline J gene. The chain uses TRBV4-1 and TRBJ2-7; 9 nucleotides agree with TRBD1. This CDR3 is 14 amino acids long. Germline CDR1 MGHRA, CDR2 YSYEKL. J lost 4 bases, V lost 2 bases, and 3 bases had no gene match. CDR3 sequence: CASSQRTGDYEQYF. CDR3 DNA (partial): TGCGCCAGCAGCCAACGGACAGGGGATTACGAG.

This clone was seen ten or more times. The sequence runs out 3 residues before the end of the CDR3; the remainder is reconstructed from the germline J gene. The chain has TRBV7-3 and TRBJ2-1; D could derive from TRBD1 or TRBD2 (5 bases each). Trimming shortened V by 5 bases and J by 6 bases, and 20 bases separated the two germline ends. The CDR3 length is 16 residues. CDR1 is SGHTA, CDR2 FQGTGA, per germline. CDR3 sequence: CASSPLRVERGNEQFF. The part of the CDR3 DNA that was read is TGTGCCAGCAGCCCCCTTCGCGTCGAGAGGGGCAATGAG.

At least ten counts were recorded for this clone. The CDR3 extends 3 residues past the end of the read, so its final part is completed from the germline J gene. V is TRBV7-9 and J is TRBJ1-2; tentative D call: TRBD1 (5 bases). V was trimmed by 5 bases and J by 5 bases, leaving 15 bases between them. Per the germline V gene, CDR1 is SEHNR and CDR2 is FQNEAQ (reference sequence). The CDR3 contains 14 residues. The CDR3 DNA, read in part, is TGTGCCAGCAGCAGGTCCGGGACTGAGTATGGC. Translated, it gives CASSRSGTEYG. The complete CDR3 sequence is CASSRSGTEYGYTF.

At least ten counts were recorded for this clone. The read halts 3 residues ahead of the CDR3 end, with the missing end drawn from the germline J gene. The gene calls are TRBV20-1 and TRBJ1-6, with TRBD1 identical over 9 bases. Germline V gene lookup returns CDR1 DFQATT and CDR2 SNEGSKA (reference sequence). Trimming at V came to 1 base and at J to 7 bases, leaving 8 bases not matched to a gene. CDR3 length: 16 residues. The sequenced part of the CDR3 DNA is TGCAGTGCTAGAGTCACGGGACAGGGAGAAAATTCACCC. This encodes CSARVTGQGENSP. The full-length CDR3 reads as CSARVTGQGENSPLHF.

This clone was seen ten or more times. The read ends 3 residues shy of where the CDR3 ends; the end is completed using the germline J gene. V usage is TRBV23-1 and J usage is TRBJ1-3; perhaps TRBD1 as D (6 bases). TRBV23-1 is known as an ORF, though its function is uncertain. This CDR3 region has 17 residues. V lost 0 bases, J lost 1 base, and 13 bases lay in between. CDR3 loop: CASSQSAGGTSGNTIYF. The sequenced CDR3 bases are TGCGCCAGCAGTCAATCTGCGGGGGGCACGTCTGGAAACACC.

This clone was detected ten times or more. The read halts 3 residues ahead of the CDR3 end, with the missing end drawn from the germline J gene. The chain joins TRBV4-2 to TRBJ2-1; 11 bases map to TRBD2. The CDR3 has 18 residues. CDR1 and CDR2 from the germline V gene are LGHNA and YNFKEQ. The V and J ends lost 1 base and 7 bases, in that order; junction bases with no gene match: 12. The sequenced CDR3 bases are TGTGCCAGCAGCCAAGGACTAGCGGGAAATAGGGAAGGAAATGAG. Translation gives CASSQGLAGNREGNE. The CDR3 in its entirety is CASSQGLAGNREGNEQFF.

This clone has ten or more counts. The observed sequence ends 3 residues before the CDR3 terminus, with the missing tail filled in from the germline J gene. The genes are TRBV20-1 and TRBJ1-5; 7 positions match TRBD1. The trim removed 4 bases at V and 4 bases at J, leaving 7 bases unmatched. CDR1 and CDR2 from the germline V gene are DFQATT and SNEGSKA (reference sequence). The CDR3 has 14 residues. The sequenced part of the CDR3 DNA is TGCAGTGCTACGACAGGGTCCCCTAATCAGCCC. It translates to CSATTGSPNQP. The full CDR3 protein is CSATTGSPNQPQHF.

In its sample, this clone was seen many times. An end of the junction does not agree with germline; a read error may underlie this. The read halts 3 residues ahead of the CDR3 end, with the missing end drawn from the germline J gene. The gene calls are TRBV4-2 and TRBJ2-1, with D possibly being TRBD1 (7 bases). There are 17 residues in the CDR3. CDR1 is LGHNA and CDR2 is YNFKEQ in the germline V gene. The CDR3 sequence: CVSSQLLLRDSYNEQFF. The CDR3 DNA, read in part, is TGCGTCAGCAGCCAATTATTATTGCGGGACAGCTACAATGAG.

In this sample, this clone turned up many times. At one end, the junction sequence differs from germline, possibly due to a read error. The read is 3 residues too short to cover the CDR3 end, so that end is filled in from the germline J gene. This chain joins TRBV4-2 and TRBJ2-1; 10 bases align to TRBD2. This CDR3 contains 17 residues. Germline assignment: CDR1 LGHNA and CDR2 YNFKEQ. CDR3 sequence reads: CASSQGPSGSLFNEQFF. The CDR3 bases that were read are TGCGCCAGCAGCCAAGGTCCTAGCGGGAGTCTGTTTAATGAG.

This clone was picked up many times. The read stops 3 residues short of the end of the CDR3; the missing end is completed from the germline J gene. The chain joins TRBV10-3 to TRBJ1-1; TRBD1 matches 9 bases. V was pared by 2 bases and J by 3 bases, with 4 bases of the junction left unmatched. Germline V lookup: CDR1 ENHRY, CDR2 SYGVKD. This CDR3 region has 15 residues. CDR3 sequence: CAISEPGQGHTEAFF. Partial CDR3 DNA: TGTGCCATCAGTGAGCCGGGACAGGGACACACTGAA.

This clone was picked up many times. The read ends 3 residues early relative to the CDR3; the germline J gene fills the gap. The chain employs TRBV2 and TRBJ1-4; no firm D call. This CDR3 has 13 amino acids. Germline V gene lookup returns CDR1 SNHLY and CDR2 FYNNEI. The CDR3 is CAVRRVTNEKLFF. The DNA read from the CDR3 is TGTGCTGTTAGGAGGGTCACTAATGAAAAA.

This clone was detected many times. The read terminates 3 residues ahead of where the CDR3 ends, so the germline J gene completes it. The gene calls are TRBV5-4 and TRBJ2-1, with 8 bases lining up with TRBD2. Germline lookup yields CDR1 SGHNT and CDR2 YYREEE (reference sequence). The CDR3 covers 15 residues. The trim removed 5 bases at V and 0 bases at J, leaving 4 bases unmatched. CDR3 sequence reads: CASSASGGSYNEQFF. The sequenced part of the CDR3 DNA is TGTGCCAGCAGTGCGAGCGGGGGCTCCTACAATGAG.

This clone was seen ten or more times. The read falls 3 residues short of the CDR3 end, and the missing part is taken from the germline J gene. The chain combines TRBV20-1 with TRBJ2-7; D may be TRBD1 (6 bases). This CDR3 is 13 amino acids long. CDR1 DFQATT and CDR2 SNEGSKA come from the germline V gene (reference sequence). The CDR3 reads CRAIGQTSYEQYF. The sequenced CDR3 bases are TGCAGGGCCATAGGACAGACCTCCTACGAG.

There are many counts of this clone. The read stops 3 residues short of the end of the CDR3; the missing end is completed from the germline J gene. The genes are TRBV19 and TRBJ1-5; D may be TRBD1 (5 bases). CDR3 length equals 16 residues. CDR1 is LNHDA, CDR2 SQIVND, per germline (reference sequence). Trimming stripped 4 bases from V and 2 bases from J, with 15 bases between. CDR3 in amino acids: CASSRKVGHGNQPQHF. The covered CDR3 bases are TGTGCCAGTAGTAGGAAAGTGGGGCATGGCAATCAGCCC.

This clone occurred many times. From the germline J gene comes the end of the CDR3, since the read stops 3 residues before it. The gene calls are TRBV7-2 and TRBJ1-1; D might be TRBD1 (5 bases). V was shortened by 0 bases and J by 5 bases, with 16 bases between the two germline ends. Looked up from germline, CDR1 is SGHTA and CDR2 is FQGNSA. The CDR3 is 16 residues long. The CDR3 sequence: CASSLALLRGKTEAFF. The part of the CDR3 DNA that was read is TGTGCCAGCAGCTTAGCGCTATTAAGGGGAAAGACTGAA.

This clone showed up many times. The CDR3 end is not reached by the read, which stops 3 residues before it; the germline J gene fills it in. This sequence joins TRBV6-2 or TRBV6-3 and TRBJ2-5; 10 bases match TRBD2. Per the germline V gene, CDR1 is MNHEY and CDR2 is SVGEGT. J gave up 5 bases and V 0 bases, and 9 bases lay outside the gene matches. This CDR3 region has 17 residues. CDR3 DNA, as far as it was read: TGTGCCAGCAGTTACTCTTCACTAGCGGGAAATGCCGAGACC. Translating it yields CASSYSSLAGNAET. The CDR3 in its entirety is CASSYSSLAGNAETQYF.

This clone has a count of ten or more. With the read ending 3 residues before the CDR3 end, the germline J gene is used to fill in that end. The gene calls are TRBV7-3 and TRBJ2-7; TRBD2 matches at 10 bases. Trimming cost V 0 bases and J 4 bases; bases outside gene matches: 3. This CDR3 spans 15 amino acids. Germline V gives CDR1 SGHTA, CDR2 FQGTGA. The covered CDR3 bases are TGTGCCAGCAGCTTAACAGCGGGAGGGATTTACGAG. This codes for CASSLTAGGIYE. The whole CDR3 sequence is CASSLTAGGIYEQYF.

This clone was counted ten times or more. The read ends 3 residues shy of where the CDR3 ends; the end is completed using the germline J gene. V usage is TRBV7-3 and J usage is TRBJ2-3; no clear D. Germline V lookup: CDR1 SGHTA, CDR2 FQGTGA. Trimming took off 4 bases at V and 8 bases at J, with 7 bases between the two ends. The CDR3 has 11 residues. CDR3: CASSSGGTQYF. Partial CDR3 DNA: TGTGCCAGCAGCTCTGGCGGTACG.

This clone was counted at least ten times. Read sequence stops 3 residues before the CDR3 end, and the germline J gene provides the missing end. V and J are TRBV6-1 and TRBJ2-2, with TRBD1 matching over 8 bases. The CDR3 extends over 15 amino acids. Germline V CDR1 and CDR2: MNHNS, SASEGT. V lost 4 bases to trimming and J lost 4 bases; unmatched junction nucleotides: 5. This CDR3 reads CASSVRRGLTGELFF. The part of the CDR3 DNA that was read is TGTGCCAGCAGTGTTCGCAGGGGGCTCACCGGGGAG.

This clone was recorded many times. The CDR3 end is not reached by the read, which stops 3 residues before it; the germline J gene fills it in. The chain couples TRBV16 to TRBJ2-3; TRBD1 might be the D (5 bases). There are 17 residues in the CDR3. Per the germline V gene, CDR1 is KGHSY and CDR2 is FQNENV. V lost 0 bases and J lost 1, with 14 bases in between. CDR3 region: CASSQSGPGSRTDTQYF. Partial CDR3 DNA: TGTGCCAGCAGCCAATCCGGGCCAGGGTCCCGCACAGATACG.

Many counts were recorded for this clone. Sequencing ends 3 residues short of the CDR3 end; the germline J gene provides the rest. The rearrangement uses TRBV9 and TRBJ2-1; possible D gene TRBD2, 6 bases. The germline V gene has CDR1 SGDLS and CDR2 YYNGEE. V was clipped by 1 base and J by 8 bases, with 13 bases between them. This CDR3 comprises 14 residues. The covered CDR3 bases are TGTGCCAGCAGCGTAAGCCTAGCGAAGGATGAG. Its translation: CASSVSLAKDE. The CDR3 reads in full as CASSVSLAKDEQFF.

This clone was seen ten or more times. The observed sequence ends 3 residues before the CDR3 terminus, with the missing tail filled in from the germline J gene. V and J are TRBV30 and TRBJ2-2; D gene uncertain. This CDR3 spans 15 amino acids. The germline CDR1 and CDR2 sequences are GTSNPN and SVGIG (reference sequence). V gave up 0 bases and J gave up 0 bases, with 8 bases separating them. CDR3 DNA (partial): TGTGCCTGGAGTGTACCCTGGCCGAACACCGGGGAG. This translates into CAWSVPWPNTGE. The full-length CDR3 reads as CAWSVPWPNTGELFF.

This clone was recorded at least ten times. The sequence runs out 3 residues before the end of the CDR3; the remainder is reconstructed from the germline J gene. This chain uses TRBV7-8 with TRBJ2-7, with TRBD2 identical over 7 bases. The CDR3 has 14 amino acids. J gave up 6 bases and V 6 bases, and 11 bases lay outside the gene matches. CDR1 is SGHVS and CDR2 is FQNEAQ in the germline V gene. The CDR3 DNA, read in part, is TGTGCCAGCAGGGTCTCTGCGGGAGCTCCCGAG. Its translation: CASRVSAGAPE. In full, the CDR3 is CASRVSAGAPEQYF. The whole variable domain, remainder taken from reference TRBV7-8 and TRBJ2-7, is GAGVSQSPRYKVAKRGQDVALRCDPISGHVSLFWYQQALGQGPEFLTYFQNEAQLDKSGLPSDRFFAERPEGSVSTLKIQRTQQEDSAVYLCASRVSAGAPEQYFGPGTRLTVT.

Turning to this clone: The read stops 3 residues short of the end of the CDR3; the missing end is completed from the germline J gene. This chain joins TRBV7-3 and TRBJ1-2; no reliable D call. CDR3 size: 17 residues. Germline CDR1 is SGHTA and CDR2 is FQGTGA. Partial CDR3 DNA: TGTGCCAGCAGCGTTGGACTAGCGGGAGGGCTCACAGATACC. It codes for CASSVGLAGGLTDT. The CDR3, in full, reads CASSVGLAGGLTDTYTF.

This clone was counted ten times or more. Read coverage stops 3 residues before the CDR3 terminus; the germline J gene supplies the remainder. The chain has TRBV30 and TRBJ2-5, with D possibly being TRBD1 (7 bases). V lost 2 bases, J lost 5 bases, and 9 bases lay in between. Germline lookup yields CDR1 GTSNPN and CDR2 SVGIG (reference sequence). The CDR3 is made up of 12 amino acids. The CDR3 bases that were read are TGTGCCTGGAGTCCAGGGGGGGAGACC. It codes for CAWSPGGET. The entire CDR3 protein reads CAWSPGGETQYF.